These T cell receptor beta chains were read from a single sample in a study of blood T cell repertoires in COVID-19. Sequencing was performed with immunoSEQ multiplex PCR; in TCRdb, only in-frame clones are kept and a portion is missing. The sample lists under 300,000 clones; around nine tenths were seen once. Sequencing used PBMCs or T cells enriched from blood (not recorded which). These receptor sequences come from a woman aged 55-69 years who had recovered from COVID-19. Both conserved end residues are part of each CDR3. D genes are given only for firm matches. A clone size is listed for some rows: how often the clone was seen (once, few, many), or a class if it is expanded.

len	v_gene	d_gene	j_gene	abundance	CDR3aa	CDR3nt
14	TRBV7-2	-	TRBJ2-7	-	CASSLASLVYEQYF	TGTGCCAGCAGCTTAGCTAGTCTAGTTTACGAGCAGTACTTC
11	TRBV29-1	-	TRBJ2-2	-	CAGQSTGELFF	TGCGCTGGGCAAAGCACCGGGGAGCTGTTTTTT
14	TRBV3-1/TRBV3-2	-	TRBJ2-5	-	CASSQWHCPETQYF	TGTGCCAGCAGCCAATGGCATTGTCCGGAGACCCAGTACTTC
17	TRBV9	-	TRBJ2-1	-	CASSVGPGLRSYNEQFF	TGTGCCAGCAGCGTGGGGCCAGGGCTCCGCTCCTACAATGAGCAGTTCTTC
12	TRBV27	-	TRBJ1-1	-	CASSKAGTEAFF	TGTGCCAGCAGCAAAGCGGGCACTGAAGCTTTCTTT
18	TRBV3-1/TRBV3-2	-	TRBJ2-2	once	CASSQAGRGTGNTGELFF	TGTGCCAGCAGCCAAGCTGGGCGGGGGACAGGGAACACCGGGGAGCTGTTTTTT
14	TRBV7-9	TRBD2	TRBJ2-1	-	CASHGLAGYNEQFF	TGTGCCAGCCACGGACTAGCGGGATACAATGAGCAGTTCTTC
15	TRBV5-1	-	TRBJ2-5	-	CASSLKAPVEETQYF	TGCGCCAGCAGCTTAAAAGCGCCGGTGGAAGAGACCCAGTACTTC
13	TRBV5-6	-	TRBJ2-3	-	CASSLTTTDTQYF	TGTGCCAGCAGCTTGACAACCACAGATACGCAGTATTTT
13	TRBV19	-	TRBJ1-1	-	CASSTIRGEEAFF	TGTGCCAGTAGTACCATCAGGGGCGAGGAAGCTTTCTTT
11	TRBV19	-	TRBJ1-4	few	CASRYWEKLFF	TGTGCCAGCCGGTACTGGGAAAAACTGTTTTTT
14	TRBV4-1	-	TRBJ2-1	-	CASTAEDSLDEQFF	TGCGCCAGCACAGCCGAGGACAGCCTAGATGAGCAGTTCTTC
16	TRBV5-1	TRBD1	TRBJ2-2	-	CASSLEGQGNTGELFF	TGCGCCAGCAGCTTGGAGGGACAGGGGAACACCGGGGAGCTGTTTTTT
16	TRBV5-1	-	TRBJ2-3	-	CASSLRGWGGEDTQYF	TGCGCCAGCAGCTTGAGGGGTTGGGGAGGAGAAGATACGCAGTATTTT
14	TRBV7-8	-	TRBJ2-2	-	CASSLSPEPGELFF	TGTGCCAGCAGCTTATCCCCCGAGCCCGGGGAGCTGTTTTTT
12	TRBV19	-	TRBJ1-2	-	CASSILGVGYTF	TGTGCCAGTAGTATTTTAGGGGTCGGCTACACCTTC
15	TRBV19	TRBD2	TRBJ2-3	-	CATRTTSGWADTQYF	TGTGCCACCCGGACGACTAGCGGGTGGGCAGATACGCAGTATTTT
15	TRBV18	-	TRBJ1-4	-	CASSPPRTANEKLFF	TGTGCCAGCTCACCACCGAGGACAGCTAATGAAAAACTGTTTTTT
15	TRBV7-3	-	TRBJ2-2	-	CASSAPEGNTGELFF	TGTGCCAGCAGCGCGCCGGAGGGGAACACCGGGGAGCTGTTTTTT
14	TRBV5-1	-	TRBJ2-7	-	CASSLEPEGGEQYF	TGCGCCAGCAGCTTGGAACCGGAGGGTGGCGAGCAGTACTTC